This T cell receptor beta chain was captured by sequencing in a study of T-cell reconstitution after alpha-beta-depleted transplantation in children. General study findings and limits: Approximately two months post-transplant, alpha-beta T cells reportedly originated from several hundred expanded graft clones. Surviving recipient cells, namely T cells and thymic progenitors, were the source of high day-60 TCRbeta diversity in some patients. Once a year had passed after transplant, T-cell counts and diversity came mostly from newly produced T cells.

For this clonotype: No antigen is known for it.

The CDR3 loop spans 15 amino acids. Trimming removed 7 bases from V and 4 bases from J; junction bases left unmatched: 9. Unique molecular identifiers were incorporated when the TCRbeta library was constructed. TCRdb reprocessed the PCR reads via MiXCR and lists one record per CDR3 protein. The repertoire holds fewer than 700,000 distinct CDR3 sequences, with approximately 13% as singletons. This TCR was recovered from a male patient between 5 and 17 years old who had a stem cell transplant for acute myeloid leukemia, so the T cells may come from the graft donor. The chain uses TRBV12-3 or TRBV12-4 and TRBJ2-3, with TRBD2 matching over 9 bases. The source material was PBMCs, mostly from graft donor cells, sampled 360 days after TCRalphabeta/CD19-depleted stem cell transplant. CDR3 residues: CASTKQAGGADTQYF. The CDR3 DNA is TGTGCCAGCACAAAACAAGCGGGAGGAGCAGATACGCAGTATTTT.